This T cell receptor (beta chain) was captured in a study of cytotoxic CD8 clonotypes in ibrutinib-treated CLL. Only one count was recorded for this clone. Its antigen is unknown. The germline gene is not matched at one end of the junction; a read error may be the cause. Study results and limitations: Contraction or stability on treatment was seen for public clonotypes, which were uncommon.

The assay was immunoSEQ multiplex PCR, and TCRdb's table has in-frame clones only and misses some. The table includes 150,000 to 200,000 clones, approximately 80% detected once. Germline CDR1 is SGHNT and CDR2 is YYREEE (reference sequence). There are 14 residues in the CDR3. The sequence was collected from a human donor with chronic lymphocytic leukemia. The chain joins TRBV5-4 to TRBJ1-2; D is unresolved. The sequencing used PBMCs, collected after 24 months of ibrutinib treatment. CDR3 sequence: CASSLEVSDRLYTF. CDR3 in DNA: TGTGCCAGCAGTTTGGAGGTGTCAGACCGCCTCTACACCTTC.